These 19 T cell receptor beta chains originate from one sample sequenced in a study of blood T cell repertoires in COVID-19. Using immunoSEQ multiplex PCR, the repertoire was profiled, and TCRdb retains in-frame clones only, with some absent. The sample has over 100,000 clones; just under 90% are singletons. Sequenced material: peripheral blood. These TCRs come from a human donor in a cohort sampled during active COVID-19.

This chain uses TRBV10-3 with TRBJ2-7; D uncertain. V was cut by 3 bases and J by 3 bases, with 3 bases left in between. The CDR3 consists of 11 residues. CDR1 is ENHRY and CDR2 is SYGVKD in the germline V gene. The CDR3 nucleotides are TGTGCCATCAGTGACAGCTACGAGCAGTACTTC. This gives the protein CAISDSYEQYF.

A single count supports this clone. The chain couples TRBV28 to TRBJ2-7, with D perhaps matching TRBD2 (5 bases). Germline V gene data show CDR1 as MDHEN and CDR2 as SYDVKM. The V end lost 5 bases, the J end lost 7 bases, and 12 bases lay between the germline ends. CDR3 length equals 12 residues. CDR3 coding DNA: TGTGCCAGCAGTCCGGAGGTGAGGGAGCAGTACTTC. Translated: CASSPEVREQYF.

In DNA, the CDR3 is TGTGCCAGCAGCCCGGGATACAACTATGGCTACACCTTC. Its protein product is CASSPGYNYGYTF. This chain links TRBV11-3 with TRBJ1-2; D unclear. The CDR3 spans 13 residues. The germline V and J ends were trimmed by 5 bases and 2 bases, with 9 bases remaining between them. In germline, CDR1 is SGHNT, CDR2 YENEEA. Full variable domain (rest looked up from reference TRBV11-3 and TRBJ1-2): EAGVVQSPRYKIIEKKQPVAFWCNPISGHNTLYWYLQNLGQGPELLIRYENEEAVDDSQLPKDRFSAERLKGVDSTLKIQPAELGDSAVYLCASSPGYNYGYTFGSGTRLTVV.

The chain has TRBV19 and TRBJ2-1, with a weak D call TRBD1 (6 bases). Germline CDR1 reads LNHDA; CDR2 reads SQIVND (reference sequence). The CDR3 has 17 amino acids. The ends were cut back, 3 bases at V and 6 bases at J, with 21 bases in the middle. The CDR3 DNA reads TGTGCCAGTAGTATTCTGATCGACAGGTTCTCCCTCAATGAGCAGTTCTTC. Translating it yields CASSILIDRFSLNEQFF.

V is TRBV11-3 and J is TRBJ2-2, with D unresolved. The CDR3 consists of 15 residues. CDR1 SGHNT and CDR2 YENEEA come from the germline V gene. Trimming removed 5 bases at V and 4 bases at J, with 14 bases between. In DNA, the CDR3 is TGTGCCAGCAGCGTAACCACCCCTAGCACCGGGGAGCTGTTTTTT. Protein sequence: CASSVTTPSTGELFF.

This chain links TRBV5-3 with TRBJ2-7; D possibly corresponds to TRBD2 (6 bases). TRBV5-3 carries the ORF label, with uncertain function. The CDR3 runs 14 residues. Trimming cost V 0 bases and J 3 bases, with 10 bases left between them. The CDR3 nucleotides are TGTGCCAGAAGCTTGGCCGGAGGGGTCTACGAGCAGTACTTC. The encoded protein is CARSLAGGVYEQYF.

This chain joins TRBV21-1 and TRBJ1-4; TRBD1, as called in the table, went unchecked against the DNA. TRBV21-1 is annotated as a pseudogene. The CDR3 is 16 residues long. The CDR3 coding sequence is TGTGCCAGCAGCAAATGGGACAGGGTAGCTAATGAAAAACTGTTTTTT. It translates to CASSKWDRVANEKLFF.

This clone was seen once. The chain joins TRBV7-2 to TRBJ2-7, with 10 bases matching TRBD2. The CDR3 sequence is 15 residues long. The germline V gene encodes CDR1 SGHTA and CDR2 FQGNSA. Trimming took 2 bases from V and 5 from J; bases not matched to a gene: 6. The CDR3: CASSLQAGGSNEQYF. CDR3 coding DNA: TGTGCCAGCAGCTTACAAGCGGGAGGGAGTAACGAGCAGTACTTC.

This chain joins TRBV14 and TRBJ2-7, with D possibly being TRBD1 (5 bases). The V and J ends lost 1 base and 0 bases respectively, with 13 bases between them. The CDR3 runs 16 residues. Germline lookup yields CDR1 SGHDN and CDR2 FVKESK. DNA for the CDR3: TGTGCCAGCAGCCAAGTTCAGGGCCACTTCTCCTACGAGCAGTACTTC. Translation gives CASSQVQGHFSYEQYF.

The chain couples TRBV25-1 to TRBJ2-1, with 9 bases that match TRBD1. CDR1 and CDR2 from the germline V gene are MGHDK and SYGVNS. The CDR3 is 16 amino acids. V gave up 3 bases and J gave up 5 bases; unmatched junction bases: 8. In nucleotides, the CDR3 is TGTGCCAGCAGTGACGAGGACAGGGGCGATAACAATGAGCAGTTCTTC. This translates into CASSDEDRGDNNEQFF.

CDR3 residues: CPRESTAASYEQYF. In DNA, the CDR3 is TGTCCCCGGGAATCCACCGCGGCCTCCTACGAGCAGTACTTC. The chain is built from TRBV27 and TRBJ2-7; D is perhaps TRBD2 (5 bases). The V gene's germline CDR1 is MNHEY and CDR2 SMNVEV (reference sequence). The CDR3 totals 14 residues.

This chain links TRBV11-3 with TRBJ2-1; 15 nucleotides line up with TRBD2. Germline CDR1 reads SGHNT; CDR2 reads YENEEA. This CDR3 comprises 19 residues. Trimming cost V 5 bases and J 3 bases; bases outside gene matches: 11. CDR3 amino acids: CASSTRTSGGAKFYNEQFF. CDR3 DNA: TGTGCCAGCAGCACAAGGACTAGCGGGGGGGCCAAGTTCTACAATGAGCAGTTCTTC.

The chain joins TRBV7-2 to TRBJ2-5; a weak D match, TRBD2 (7 bases). V was clipped by 5 bases and J by 5 bases, with 18 bases between them. CDR3 length: 15 amino acids. Germline V lookup: CDR1 SGHTA, CDR2 FQGNSA. CDR3 residues: CASSPGRGALETQYF. The CDR3 nucleotides are TGTGCCAGCAGCCCCGGCCGGGGGGCCCTGGAGACCCAGTACTTC.

The rearrangement uses TRBV9 and TRBJ2-3; 7 nucleotides align to TRBD1. The V gene end was trimmed by 3 bases and the J gene end by 0 bases; junction bases not matched to a gene: 7. This CDR3 has 16 amino acids. Per germline, CDR1 SGDLS and CDR2 YYNGEE. Written as DNA, the CDR3 is TGTGCCAGCAGCGCACGGACAGGCTATAGCACAGATACGCAGTATTTT. Translating gives CASSARTGYSTDTQYF.

The chain combines TRBV12-5 with TRBJ2-5; D is possibly TRBD2 (7 bases). V gave up 5 bases and J gave up 4 bases, with 20 bases separating them. Germline values: CDR1 LGHNT, CDR2 FRNRAP. CDR3 size: 16 residues. This CDR3 is CASGPGAGRGPETQYF. DNA for the CDR3: TGTGCTAGTGGTCCCGGTGCGGGGCGGGGGCCAGAGACCCAGTACTTC.

This chain connects TRBV13 to TRBJ2-1; TRBD2 aligns across 12 bases. The germline gives CDR1 PRHDT, CDR2 FYEKMQ (reference sequence). This CDR3 is 16 amino acids long. The V gene end was trimmed by 5 bases and the J gene end by 8 bases; junction bases not matched to a gene: 10. The CDR3 nucleotides are TGTGCCAGCAGCCCTGCTAGCGGGAGGGCTTGGGATGAGCAGTTCTTC. This encodes CASSPASGRAWDEQFF.

The CDR3 DNA reads as TGTGCCAGCAGTTTATCCCTCGGCAATGAGCAGTTCTTC. Its protein product is CASSLSLGNEQFF. This sequence joins TRBV12-3 or TRBV12-4 and TRBJ2-1, with no clear D. Trimming cost V 2 bases and J 6 bases, with 8 bases left between them. CDR3 length equals 13 residues.

The chain employs TRBV15 and TRBJ1-5; D gene unclear. The CDR3 totals 14 residues. V was trimmed by 8 bases and J by 0 bases, leaving 11 bases between them. The germline CDR1 and CDR2 sequences are LNHNV and YYDKDF (reference sequence). The DNA of the CDR3 is TGTGCCACCGAGATCGGTTATAGCAATCAGCCCCAGCATTTT. Translation gives CATEIGYSNQPQHF.

J is TRBJ1-1 and V is TRBV19, with D possibly TRBD1 on 5 matching bases. Germline V CDR1 and CDR2: LNHDA, SQIVND (reference sequence). The CDR3 is 12 residues long. The ends were cut back, 7 bases at V and 3 bases at J, with 9 bases in the middle. The CDR3 spells CASKLGDTEAFF. The CDR3 DNA follows: TGTGCCAGTAAGTTAGGGGACACTGAAGCTTTCTTT. The entire variable domain, with the rest obtained from reference TRBV19 and TRBJ1-1, is as follows: DGGITQSPKYLFRKEGQNVTLSCEQNLNHDAMYWYRQDPGQGLRLIYYSQIVNDFQKGDIAEGYSVSREKKESFPLTVTSAQKNPTAFYLCASKLGDTEAFFGQGTRLTVV.